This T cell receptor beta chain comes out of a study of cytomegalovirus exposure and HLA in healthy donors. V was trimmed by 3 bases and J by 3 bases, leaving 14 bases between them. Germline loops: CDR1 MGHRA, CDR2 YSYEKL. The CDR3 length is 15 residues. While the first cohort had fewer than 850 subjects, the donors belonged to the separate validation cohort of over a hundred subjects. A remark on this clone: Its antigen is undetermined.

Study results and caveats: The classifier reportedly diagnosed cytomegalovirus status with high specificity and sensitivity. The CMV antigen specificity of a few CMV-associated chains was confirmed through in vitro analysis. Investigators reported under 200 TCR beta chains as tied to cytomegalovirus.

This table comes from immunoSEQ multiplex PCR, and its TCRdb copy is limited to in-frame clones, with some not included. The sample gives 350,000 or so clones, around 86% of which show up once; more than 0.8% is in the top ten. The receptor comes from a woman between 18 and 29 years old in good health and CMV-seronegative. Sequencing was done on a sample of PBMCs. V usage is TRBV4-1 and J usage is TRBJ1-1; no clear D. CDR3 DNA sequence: TGCGCCAGCAGCCACCGACCGGACTGGGACACTGAAGCTTTCTTT. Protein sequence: CASSHRPDWDTEAFF.